These 8 T cell receptor beta chains share one sample of origin, sequenced in a study of blood T cell repertoires in COVID-19. Sequencing was performed with immunoSEQ multiplex PCR; in TCRdb, only in-frame clones are kept and a portion is missing. The table lists about 240,000 clones, approximately 86% of them singletons, with approximately 3.5% in the top ten. The sequencing sample was made of PBMCs or T cells enriched from blood (not recorded which). The source of these receptors is a woman between 40 and 50 years old with acute COVID-19.

Here the CDR3 DNA reads TGTGCCAGCAGCTTAGAAGAGTACTACAATGAGCAGTTCTTC. Translated, it gives CASSLEEYYNEQFF. The V and J genes are TRBV7-2 and TRBJ2-1; no reliable D call. The CDR3 has 14 residues. Trimming removed 1 base from V and 3 bases from J, with 7 bases in between. Germline loops: CDR1 SGHTA, CDR2 FQGNSA.

There are a few counts of this clone. The chain employs TRBV7-3 and TRBJ2-1; TRBD2 agrees at 9 bases. From germline, CDR1 is SGHTA and CDR2 FQGTGA. Unmatched junction bases numbered 15, after V lost 4 bases and J lost 8 bases. This CDR3 has 17 residues. The CDR3 DNA reads as TGTGCCAGCAGCTCAACTTTAGCGGGAGTAGGTGGGCATGAGCAGTTCTTC. Amino acids: CASSSTLAGVGGHEQFF.

The chain has TRBV7-2 and TRBJ1-2; 7 bases match TRBD1. Germline V CDR1 and CDR2: SGHTA, FQGNSA. The CDR3 length is 15 residues. Germline trimming cut 5 bases from V and 3 bases from J; bases unmatched to any gene: 9. The CDR3 is CASSLHPGTDYGYTF. The CDR3 coding sequence is TGTGCCAGCAGCCTACACCCCGGGACAGACTATGGCTACACCTTC.

The V and J genes are TRBV5-4 and TRBJ2-1; D might be TRBD2 (6 bases). The V end was cut by 4 bases, the J end by 3 bases, with 14 bases between. The CDR3 is made up of 15 amino acids. Germline V gene sequence: CDR1 SGHNT, CDR2 YYREEE (reference sequence). CDR3 DNA sequence: TGTGCCAGCAGCCAGGCTAGCGCCGTCTACAATGAGCAGTTCTTC. This codes for CASSQASAVYNEQFF. Supplemented by reference TRBV5-4 and TRBJ2-1, the full variable domain reads ETGVTQSPTHLIKTRGQQVTLRCSSQSGHNTVSWYQQALGQGPQFIFQYYREEENGRGNFPPRFSGLQFPNYSSELNVNALELDDSALYLCASSQASAVYNEQFFGPGTRLTVL.

V and J are TRBV5-6 and TRBJ2-2, with 9 bases fitting TRBD1. The germline V gene encodes CDR1 SGHDT and CDR2 YYEEEE. This CDR3 is built from 16 residues. The J segment lost 7 bases and the V segment lost 0 bases, leaving 7 bases of the junction unmatched. For the CDR3, the DNA is TGTGCCAGCAGCTTGGGGACAGGGGTTTACGGCGGGGAGCTGTTTTTT. This encodes CASSLGTGVYGGELFF.

This rearrangement joins TRBV24-1 to TRBJ1-2; D might be TRBD1 (5 bases). CDR3 length equals 15 residues. Trimming removed 3 bases at V and 2 bases at J, with 12 bases between. Per the germline V gene, CDR1 is KGHDR and CDR2 is SFDVKD. CDR3 residues: CATSDGNRLNYGYTF. The CDR3 DNA reads TGTGCCACCAGTGATGGAAACAGGCTCAACTATGGCTACACCTTC.

This clone was recorded once. The chain combines TRBV21-1 with TRBJ1-1; the table's D call TRBD1 went unverified against the DNA. TRBV21-1 counts as a pseudogene. CDR3 length equals 14 residues. The CDR3 bases are TGTGCCAGCAGCAACGGTGACAGAAACACTGAAGCTTTCTTT. Translated, it gives CASSNGDRNTEAFF.

The chain couples TRBV15 to TRBJ2-3; D is ambiguous. There are 15 residues in the CDR3. Germline lookup yields CDR1 LNHNV and CDR2 YYDKDF (reference sequence). V gave up 0 bases and J gave up 6 bases, with 13 bases separating them. In DNA, the CDR3 is TGTGCCACCAGCAGAGATCGGGTCCCGACGGATACGCAGTATTTT. It translates to CATSRDRVPTDTQYF.